The T cell receptor beta chain under discussion was sequenced for a study of blood T cell repertoires in COVID-19. Study summary: The study drew acute and convalescent COVID-19 samples from the United States, Italy and Spain.

Generated by immunoSEQ multiplex PCR, the TCRdb table keeps only in-frame clones and is missing some. The sample records under 550,000 clones, 80% to 90% being singletons. The CDR3 runs 16 residues. Trimming removed 4 bases at V and 5 bases at J, with 21 bases between. The germline V gene encodes CDR1 LNHDA and CDR2 SQIVND (reference sequence). The J gene is TRBJ2-7, the V gene TRBV19, with D unclear. Sample: peripheral blood. This clonotype originated in a man younger than 30 with COVID-19, enrolled during active disease. CDR3 sequence reads: CASSSIMGVVEHEQYF. CDR3 DNA sequence: TGTGCCAGTAGTAGTATCATGGGCGTAGTTGAGCACGAGCAGTACTTC. The variable domain in full, with the rest retrieved from reference TRBV19 and TRBJ2-7, is DGGITQSPKYLFRKEGQNVTLSCEQNLNHDAMYWYRQDPGQGLRLIYYSQIVNDFQKGDIAEGYSVSREKKESFPLTVTSAQKNPTAFYLCASSSIMGVVEHEQYFGPGTRLTVT.